A single sample is the source of the 11 T cell receptor beta chains below, sequenced in a study of T-cell memory formation after mild COVID-19. A single record per CDR3 protein comes from TCRdb applying MiXCR to the 5' RACE reads. The sample has fewer than 200,000 distinct CDR3 sequences; under 20% are singletons. Sequenced: PBMCs or a T cell subset sorted from them (not recorded which). All receptors come from a man younger than 30 who had mild COVID-19 (a few samples of this study predate the infection). Cell type and time point are not known.

This clonotype was counted a few times. V and J are TRBV7-2 and TRBJ1-3; 8 bases fit TRBD1. With V trimmed by 5 bases and J by 0 bases, 3 bases remained unmatched. The CDR3 is 15 amino acids. In germline, CDR1 is SGHTA, CDR2 FQGNSA. This CDR3 is CASSPGGASGNTIYF. The CDR3, as DNA: TGTGCCAGCAGCCCAGGGGGCGCCTCTGGAAACACCATATATTTT.

The chain uses TRBV20-1 and TRBJ2-5; 8 nucleotides line up with TRBD2. This CDR3 spans 13 amino acids. Looked up from germline, CDR1 is DFQATT and CDR2 is SNEGSKA (reference sequence). V gave up 3 bases and J gave up 3 bases; unmatched junction bases: 3. The CDR3 sequence: CSASGGAKETQYF. In nucleotides, the CDR3 is TGCAGTGCTAGCGGGGGGGCTAAAGAGACCCAGTACTTC.

Notes on this clonotype: A clone one base away is much larger, so this may be a read error. The CDR3 sequence is CASSLAGQWAGGYTF. The CDR3 nucleotides read TGTGCCAGCAGCTTAGCGGGACAGTGGGCTGGTGGCTACACCTTC. The V call is TRBV7-2, the J call TRBJ1-2; TRBD1 matches at 7 bases. V was pared by 0 bases and J by 7 bases, with 8 bases of the junction left unmatched. Looked up from germline, CDR1 is SGHTA and CDR2 is FQGNSA. The CDR3 spans 15 residues.

This clonotype was picked up a small number of times. This chain connects TRBV5-1 to TRBJ2-3, with D maybe TRBD2 (5 bases). Trimming removed 3 bases at V and 4 bases at J, with 15 bases between. The length of the CDR3 is 15 residues. Germline V gene sequence: CDR1 SGHRS, CDR2 YFSETQ. The CDR3 nucleotides are TGCGCCAGCAGCTATGGACTTTTCCCCCCAGATACGCAGTATTTT. Translated, it gives CASSYGLFPPDTQYF.

This clonotype was observed at least ten times. The chain employs TRBV5-1 and TRBJ2-1, with 7 positions matching TRBD1. The J segment lost 7 bases and the V segment lost 2 bases, leaving 6 bases of the junction unmatched. Germline assignment: CDR1 SGHRS and CDR2 YFSETQ. There are 14 residues in the CDR3. The CDR3 DNA reads as TGCGCCAGCAGCTTATTCCAGGGGGAGAATGAGCAGTTCTTC. It translates to CASSLFQGENEQFF.

This clonotype was recorded a few times. The genes are TRBV4-1 and TRBJ1-6; no reliable D call. The germline gives CDR1 MGHRA, CDR2 YSYEKL. The CDR3 sequence is 15 residues long. V gave up 0 bases and J gave up 9 bases, with 12 bases separating them. DNA of the CDR3: TGCGCCAGCAGCCAAGAATCCGTCTTTGCTTCACCCCTCCACTTT. Residues: CASSQESVFASPLHF.

The sample holds a few counts of this clonotype. The rearrangement links TRBV5-1 to TRBJ1-1; D remains ambiguous. Germline CDR1 and CDR2: SGHRS and YFSETQ. This CDR3 is 15 amino acids long. Between the trimmed V and J ends, which lost 3 bases and 6 bases, there was a span of 18 bases. The CDR3 sequence: CASSSSRSHGAEAFF. CDR3 DNA sequence: TGCGCCAGCAGCTCTTCTCGAAGCCATGGGGCTGAAGCTTTCTTT.

The chain couples TRBV20-1 to TRBJ2-3; D call uncertain. This CDR3 comprises 14 residues. Trimming left V 6 bases short and J 0 bases short, with 13 bases between. Per the germline V gene, CDR1 is DFQATT and CDR2 is SNEGSKA (reference sequence). The CDR3 region is CSALYVTSTDTQYF. Written as DNA, the CDR3 is TGCAGTGCCTTGTACGTTACTAGCACAGATACGCAGTATTTT.

V usage is TRBV9 and J usage is TRBJ2-6; no clear D gene. The CDR3 has 16 amino acids. V was trimmed by 3 bases and J by 0 bases, leaving 10 bases between them. Germline V gene data show CDR1 as SGDLS and CDR2 as YYNGEE. CDR3 in amino acids: CASSAALSSGANVLTF. The CDR3 nucleotides are TGTGCCAGCAGCGCAGCATTAAGCTCTGGGGCCAACGTCCTGACTTTC.

The gene calls are TRBV4-3 and TRBJ2-2; D perhaps matches TRBD1 (7 bases). The CDR3 is 18 amino acids. Trimming took off 0 bases at V and 4 bases at J, with 18 bases between the two ends. Germline CDR1 and CDR2: LGHNA and YSLEER. The CDR3 sequence is CASSQDMIRGAGTGELFF. CDR3 DNA: TGCGCCAGCAGCCAAGATATGATCAGGGGGGCCGGCACCGGGGAGCTGTTTTTT.

This chain joins TRBV6-1 and TRBJ1-5; D gene uncertain. The V end lost 6 bases, the J end lost 4 bases, and 7 bases lay between the germline ends. The CDR3 is 12 residues long. Germline CDR1 MNHNS, CDR2 SASEGT. The DNA of the CDR3 is TGTGCCAGCAGGGAAACAAATCAGCCCCAGCATTTT. This translates into CASRETNQPQHF.